This TCR beta chain was found in a study of beta chain features in type 1 diabetes. The wider study: Patients shared similar age, gender and cell yields with healthy donors.

Points from the study as a whole: In every one of the four CD4+ subsets, TCRB CDR3s were moderately but significantly shorter in Type 1 diabetes patients. Cells that show high TCR expression could be over-represented by cDNA sequencing. Any HLA effect on TCRB rearrangement was left unresolved by small sub-analyses.

Every bit of the isolated RNA underwent reverse transcription, so sequencing read expressed TCRB transcripts. Regulatory, naive and central memory T cell samples averaged approximately 3.5 million reads. Data came from immunoSEQ multiplex PCR; TCRdb stores just in-frame clones and leaves some out. Of 130,000 to 150,000 clones listed, approximately 13% are singletons. This CDR3 spans 14 amino acids. J gave up 4 bases and V 3 bases, and 9 bases lay outside the gene matches. The germline gives CDR1 GTSNPN, CDR2 SVGIG (reference sequence). About this clone itself: Its matching antigen is unknown.

This TCR was recovered from a man aged 18-30 years with type 1 diabetes. Sequencing was carried out using central memory CD4+ T cells from blood. This chain uses TRBV30 with TRBJ2-7; 7 bases match TRBD1. This CDR3 is CAWSPGQLRYEQYF. CDR3 in DNA: TGTGCCTGGAGCCCGGGACAGCTTAGGTACGAGCAGTACTTC.